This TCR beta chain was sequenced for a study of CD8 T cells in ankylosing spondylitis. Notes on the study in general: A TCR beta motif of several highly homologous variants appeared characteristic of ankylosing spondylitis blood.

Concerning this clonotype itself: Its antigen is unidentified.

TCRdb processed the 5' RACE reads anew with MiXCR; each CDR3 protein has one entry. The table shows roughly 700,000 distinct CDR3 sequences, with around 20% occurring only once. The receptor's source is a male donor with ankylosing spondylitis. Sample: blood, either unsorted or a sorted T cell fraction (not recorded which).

This CDR3 reads CASSPGREGNQPQHF. The CDR3 DNA sequence: TGTGCCAGCAGTCCCGGGAGAGAGGGGAATCAGCCCCAGCATTTT. V gene TRBV12-3 or TRBV12-4 combines with J gene TRBJ1-5, with D possibly TRBD1 on 5 matching bases. The CDR3 extends over 15 amino acids. V was shortened by 5 bases and J by 4 bases, with 15 bases between the two germline ends.